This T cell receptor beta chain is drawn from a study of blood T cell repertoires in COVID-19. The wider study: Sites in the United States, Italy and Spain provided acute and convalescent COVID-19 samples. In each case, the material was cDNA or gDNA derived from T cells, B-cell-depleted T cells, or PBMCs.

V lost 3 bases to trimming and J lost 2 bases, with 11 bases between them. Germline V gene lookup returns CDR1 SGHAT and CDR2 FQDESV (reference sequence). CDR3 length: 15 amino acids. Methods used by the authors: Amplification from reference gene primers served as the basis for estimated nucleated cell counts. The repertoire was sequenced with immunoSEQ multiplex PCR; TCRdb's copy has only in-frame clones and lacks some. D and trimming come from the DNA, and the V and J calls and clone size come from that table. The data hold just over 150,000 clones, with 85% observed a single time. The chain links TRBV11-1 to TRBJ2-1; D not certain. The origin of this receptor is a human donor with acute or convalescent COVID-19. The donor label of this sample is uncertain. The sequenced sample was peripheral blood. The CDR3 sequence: CASSFPDTTYNEQFF. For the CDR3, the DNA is TGTGCCAGCAGCTTCCCAGACACAACCTACAATGAGCAGTTCTTC. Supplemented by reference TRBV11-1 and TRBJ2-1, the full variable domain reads EAEVAQSPRYKITEKSQAVAFWCDPISGHATLYWYRQILGQGPELLVQFQDESVVDDSQLPKDRFSAERLKGVDSTLKIQPAELGDSAMYLCASSFPDTTYNEQFFGPGTRLTVL.